This TCR beta chain was recorded in a study of cytomegalovirus exposure and HLA in healthy donors. The PCR ran on 60 Vbeta and 13 Jbeta primers. Measured with immunoSEQ multiplex PCR; TCRdb has only the in-frame clones, and not every one. The repertoire shows 100,000 to 150,000 clones; the top ten hold around 1.6%. The CDR3 has 13 amino acids. V was clipped by 0 bases and J by 1 base, with 6 bases between them. CDR1 GTSNPN and CDR2 SVGIG come from the germline V gene (reference sequence). Study-wide results and limits: CMV serostatus was the only recorded immune exposure for donors.

Despite likely unrecorded immune exposures, the donors were nominally healthy at the time of sampling. Comments on this clone: Its antigen is not known.

This sequence originates from a woman between 40 and 50 years old in good health and CMV-seropositive. The genes are TRBV30 and TRBJ1-1; D unresolved. The sample was PBMCs. The CDR3 here is CAWSVLWNTEAFF. CDR3 nucleotide sequence: TGTGCCTGGAGTGTACTGTGGAACACTGAAGCTTTCTTT.